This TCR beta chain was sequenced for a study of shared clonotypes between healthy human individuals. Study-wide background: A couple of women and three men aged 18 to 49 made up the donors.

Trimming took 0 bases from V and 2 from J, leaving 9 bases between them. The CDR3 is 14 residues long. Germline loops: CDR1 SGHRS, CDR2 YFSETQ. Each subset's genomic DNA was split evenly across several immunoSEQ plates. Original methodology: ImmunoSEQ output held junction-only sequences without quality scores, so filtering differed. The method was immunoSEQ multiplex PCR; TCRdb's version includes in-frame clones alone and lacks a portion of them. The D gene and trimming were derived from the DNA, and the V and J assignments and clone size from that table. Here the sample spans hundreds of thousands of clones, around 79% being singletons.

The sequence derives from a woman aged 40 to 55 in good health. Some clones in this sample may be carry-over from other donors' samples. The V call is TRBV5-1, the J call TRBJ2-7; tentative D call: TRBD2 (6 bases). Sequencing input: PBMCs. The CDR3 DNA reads TGCGCCAGCAGCTTGGAGCGGGCCGCCTACGAGCAGTACTTC. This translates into CASSLERAAYEQYF.